These T cell receptor beta chains were read from a single sample in a study of T cell repertoires in cytomegalovirus infection. TCRdb passed the reads through MiXCR, listing each CDR3 protein once. The sample includes around 58,000 distinct CDR3 sequences, about 19% seen only once; the top ten take 60% to 75%. Their antigens are not known. The sample in question was CD8+ T cells from cultured PBMCs, obtained from culture after CMV antigen stimulation. The receptors were sampled from a human donor in good health (CMV status not recorded). Some clones in this sample may be carry-over from other donors' samples. The CDR3 runs from the conserved cysteine through the conserved F or W. A D gene is named only where the DNA matches it firmly. Clone size is not always given. Where it is, it says once, few, many or a class for expanded clones.

j_call cdr3_length d_call clone_size v_call cdr3_nt cdr3_aa
TRBJ1-1 13 NA few TRBV7-3 TGTGCCAGCAGCTTAACCCGAGGGGCTGAAGCTTTCTTT CASSLTRGAEAFF
TRBJ1-1 14 NA few TRBV7-2 TGTGCCAGCTCACCACAGGTCCACGGCACTGAAGCTTTCTTT CASSPQVHGTEAFF
TRBJ2-1 15 TRBD2 NA TRBV5-1 TGCGCCAGCGGCTTCCCGCGGGGGAGGAACAATGAGCAGTTCTTC CASGFPRGRNNEQFF
TRBJ2-1 16 TRBD1 NA TRBV5-1 TGCGCCAGCAGCTTGGGAAGGCAGGGGGCCTACAATGAGCAGTTCTTC CASSLGRQGAYNEQFF
TRBJ1-4 16 NA NA TRBV27 TGTGCCAGCAGTTTATTTGCCGGGTTTTCCGATGAAAAACTGTTTTTT CASSLFAGFSDEKLFF
TRBJ1-2 14 NA NA TRBV27 TGTGCCAGCAGTCCTCTTCGAATTAACAAAGGCTACACCTTC CASSPLRINKGYTF
TRBJ2-2 15 NA NA TRBV5-6 TGTGCCAGCAGCTCAGCCACAGCGAACACCGGGGAGCTGTTTTTT CASSSATANTGELFF
TRBJ2-1 16 TRBD2 NA TRBV7-2 TGTGCCAGCAGCTTAGCCAGCGGGGGTTTCTACAATGAGCAGTTCTTC CASSLASGGFYNEQFF
TRBJ2-3 14 NA few TRBV7-2 TGTGCCAGTCAGACAGTACTGGGCACAGATACGCAGTATTTT CASQTVLGTDTQYF
TRBJ1-5 14 NA NA TRBV27 TGTGCCAGCAGTTTTGGCAGTAGCAATCAGCCCCAGCATTTT CASSFGSSNQPQHF
TRBJ1-1 13 TRBD1 few TRBV28 TGTGCCAGCAGACCGGGACAGGGGACTGAAGCTTTCTTT CASRPGQGTEAFF
TRBJ2-1 12 NA NA TRBV7-9 TGTGCCAGCAGCTTCGGATCCAATGAGCAGTTCTTC CASSFGSNEQFF
TRBJ2-7 15 TRBD1 NA TRBV10-2 TGCGCCAGCAGGCCGGGACAGACCCACTCCTACGAGCAGTACTTC CASRPGQTHSYEQYF
TRBJ2-7 16 NA few TRBV20-1 TGCAGTGCTAGAGATCTGGACGGCACCTCCTCCTACGAGCAGTACTTC CSARDLDGTSSYEQYF
TRBJ1-6 17 NA many TRBV4-1 TGCGCCAGCAGCCAAGAAGAAACCCTCCTAGGGAGTTCACCCCTCCACTTT CASSQEETLLGSSPLHF
TRBJ2-7 16 NA few TRBV4-1 TGCGCCAGCAGCCAAGACAAGGGGGATCAACCCTACGAGCAGTACTTC CASSQDKGDQPYEQYF
TRBJ2-1 16 NA many TRBV7-8 TGTGCCAGCAGCCCCTCGACCCAGTACGGCCACAATGAGCAGTTCTTC CASSPSTQYGHNEQFF
TRBJ1-1 14 NA NA TRBV7-9 TGTGCCAGCAGCTTTGGGGGGTTGATCACTGAAGCTTTCTTT CASSFGGLITEAFF
TRBJ1-3 17 TRBD1 few TRBV7-6 TGTGCCAGCAGAGTTGGAGGGACAGGGGGTAGGAGAAACACCATATATTTT CASRVGGTGGRRNTIYF
TRBJ1-4 16 NA few TRBV7-9 TGTGCCAGCACCCAATTCGAGCAGGGAACTAATGAAAAACTGTTTTTT CASTQFEQGTNEKLFF
TRBJ1-2 12 TRBD1 few TRBV7-9 TGTGCCAGCAAAGAGGGGGCCGATGGCTACACCTTC CASKEGADGYTF
TRBJ1-5 16 NA few TRBV19 TGTGCCAGTAGTATCTCGGTGCCAGAGATCAATCAGCCCCAGCATTTT CASSISVPEINQPQHF
TRBJ2-1 15 NA NA TRBV6-6 TGTGCCAGCGGGGAGACAGGGACTTTATACAATGAGCAGTTCTTC CASGETGTLYNEQFF
TRBJ1-1 15 NA NA TRBV7-2 TGTGCCAGCAGCTTAGTTCGGAGGGGAGGTACTGAAGCTTTCTTT CASSLVRRGGTEAFF
TRBJ2-1 16 TRBD1 NA TRBV6-2/TRBV6-3 TGTGCCAGCAGTTACTACGGGGCCGGACAGGGAGATGAGCAGTTCTTC CASSYYGAGQGDEQFF
TRBJ2-1 15 NA many TRBV6-2/TRBV6-3 TGTGCCAGCAGTCGACTTCTTACGGGCTCCAATGAGCAGTTCTTC CASSRLLTGSNEQFF
TRBJ1-1 12 TRBD1 few TRBV5-4 TGTGCCAGCAGCCCAGGGGGCGTCGGAGCTTTCTTT CASSPGGVGAFF
TRBJ2-2 17 TRBD1 medium-sized TRBV4-1 TGCGCCAGCAGCCAAGAGGGCGGGCAGGGGGCCGGCGGGGAGCTGTTTTTT CASSQEGGQGAGGELFF
TRBJ2-1 14 TRBD1 few TRBV4-3 TGCGCCAGCAGCCAAGGACAGGGAATCAATGAGCAGTTCTTC CASSQGQGINEQFF
TRBJ1-2 15 TRBD1 many TRBV7-9 TGTGCCAGCAGCGGACGACAGGGTGGCCCCTATGGCTACACCTTC CASSGRQGGPYGYTF
TRBJ2-5 15 TRBD2 few TRBV5-3 TGTGCCAGCAGCTTGGTAGCGGGGGGTTCAGAGACCCAGTACTTC CASSLVAGGSETQYF
TRBJ1-2 16 NA few TRBV6-1 TGTGCCAGCAGTTACACAACAGGGAACCCTAACTATGGCTACACCTTC CASSYTTGNPNYGYTF
TRBJ2-7 15 NA NA TRBV4-3 TGCGCCAGCAGCCAAGAAAAAGACACCAGCTACGAGCAGTACTTC CASSQEKDTSYEQYF
TRBJ1-1 14 NA NA TRBV27 TGTGCCAGCAGTTTATCGAGTAGGAACACTGAAGCTTTCTTT CASSLSSRNTEAFF
TRBJ1-5 14 NA NA TRBV12-3/TRBV12-4 TGTGCCAGCAGTTTAAGCGGGGTTTTTCAGCCCCAGCATTTT CASSLSGVFQPQHF
TRBJ1-1 14 TRBD1 NA TRBV7-2 TGTGCCAGCAGCGGGACAGGTCCGAACACTGAAGCTTTCTTT CASSGTGPNTEAFF
TRBJ1-2 12 NA NA TRBV6-2/TRBV6-3 TGTGCCAGCAGTTCCCCGAGTAGAGGATTCACCTTC CASSSPSRGFTF
TRBJ2-7 15 NA few TRBV28 TGTGCCAGCAGTCAAAGACAGGAGAAGGCCTACGAGCAGTACTTC CASSQRQEKAYEQYF
TRBJ1-2 14 TRBD1 few TRBV6-6 TGTGCCAGCAGCCCCCTCGACAGGGGTTATGGCTACACCTTC CASSPLDRGYGYTF
TRBJ1-2 17 NA NA TRBV7-9 TGTGCCAGCAGCTTAGGGTCGGCAGGCCATACCCTCTATGGCTACACCTTC CASSLGSAGHTLYGYTF
TRBJ2-7 14 NA few TRBV11-2 TGTGCCAGCAGCTTTGGGACGGCCAGTTACGAGCAGTACTTC CASSFGTASYEQYF
TRBJ1-3 14 NA few TRBV12-3/TRBV12-4 TGTGCCGGGACCTTGGGCTTCTCTGGAAACACCATATATTTT CAGTLGFSGNTIYF
TRBJ1-2 16 NA many TRBV7-2 TGTGCCAGCAGCTCCCCGGGAGGGTCCATTGGTTATGGCTACACCTTC CASSSPGGSIGYGYTF
TRBJ2-7 16 TRBD1 few TRBV10-3 TGTGCCATCACCAAACGACAGGGAACAAGCTCCTACGAGCAGTACTTC CAITKRQGTSSYEQYF
TRBJ1-2 14 NA NA TRBV7-3 TGTGCCAGCAGCTTAAGGGGGGACGGATATGGCTACACCTTC CASSLRGDGYGYTF
TRBJ2-7 15 TRBD2 NA TRBV7-2 TGTGCCAGCAGCTTGGAGCGGGGGGCCCGTTACGAGCAGTACTTC CASSLERGARYEQYF
TRBJ2-2 14 NA NA TRBV7-7 TGTGCCAGCAGCTTAGACCCGGAGAGCGGGGAGCTGTTTTTT CASSLDPESGELFF
TRBJ2-1 15 NA many TRBV29-1 TGCAGCGTTGAAGGGGAATTGAGCTCCTACAATGAGCAGTTCTTC CSVEGELSSYNEQFF
TRBJ2-4 16 TRBD1 NA TRBV7-2 TGTACCAGCAGCATCAACAGGGGTCCTCCCAAAAACATTCAGTACTTC CTSSINRGPPKNIQYF
TRBJ1-5 15 TRBD1 NA TRBV11-1 TGTGCCAGCAGCTCTTCAGGGGGCTTCGATCAGCCCCAGCATTTT CASSSSGGFDQPQHF
TRBJ2-7 12 NA NA TRBV12-3/TRBV12-4 TGTGCCAGCAGTCCAATGGAAAACGAGCAGTACTTC CASSPMENEQYF
TRBJ1-5 13 NA few TRBV7-2 TGTGCCAGCAGCCCCCAGGGAAATCAGCCCCAGCATTTT CASSPQGNQPQHF
TRBJ1-1 16 NA NA TRBV7-2 TGTGCCAGCAGCTTAGGGGGACGCCGGACTGACACTGAAGCTTTCTTT CASSLGGRRTDTEAFF
TRBJ2-3 17 NA NA TRBV7-8 TGTGCCAGCAGCTTAGGTTGGCTCGCAGGGCGCACAGATACGCAGTATTTT CASSLGWLAGRTDTQYF